Described below is a single T cell receptor beta chain sequence and its context. Its antigen is not identified. These data originate in a study of vaccination and CD4 T cells after COVID-19. On the study more broadly: Post-vaccine sampling followed dose two by a median around 74 days (range 14 to 241).

Cultured CD4+ T cell DNA underwent sequencing with the Oncomine TCR Beta short-read assay. The authors extracted genomic DNA from cultured CD4+ T cells. Each CDR3 protein is one row after TCRdb ran MiXCR on the PCR reads. The data contain 6,500 to 10,000 distinct CDR3 sequences, about 73% of them singletons. This sample's treatment: approximately 9-day PBMC culture with coronavirus spike peptide pools or control peptides (ViraFEST assay). Per well, 1.5 million to 2.5 million PBMCs were cultured in the presence of approximately 9.4 IU/ml IL-2 and roughly 10 ug/ml peptide pools. Study-wide results and limits: Within the convalescent patients, spike mono-reactivity was found in 304 of 307 vaccine-specific clones.

The sequence was obtained from a human donor who had recovered from COVID-19. The specimen sequenced was CD4+ T cells from blood, cultured in vitro.

The CDR3 loop is CASSFEGTGPDTQYF. The CDR3 coding sequence is TGTGCCAGCAGCTTTGAGGGGACAGGACCAGATACGCAGTATTTT. The chain is built from TRBV7-6 and TRBJ2-3, with 8 bases aligning to TRBD1. The CDR3 spans 15 residues. Per germline, CDR1 SGHVS and CDR2 FNYEAQ. V lost 3 bases, J lost 4 bases, and 6 bases stayed unmatched.